Listed below are T cell receptor beta chains from one sample, sequenced in a study of blood T cell repertoires in COVID-19. The table came from immunoSEQ multiplex PCR; TCRdb's copy has only in-frame clones and leaves some out. The data show some 410,000 clones, roughly 88% seen once. Sequenced sample: PBMCs or T cells enriched from blood (not recorded which). The receptors shown here come from a woman aged 30 to 39 with acute COVID-19. CDR3s include the opening cysteine and the closing phenylalanine or tryptophan. Fields, in order: clone size, V gene, D gene, J gene, CDR3 protein, CDR3 DNA. The D gene is left open where the match is weak. Size is omitted from some rows. Given values are once, few, many or a class for expanded clones.

NA	TRBV3-1/TRBV3-2	NA	TRBJ1-2	CASSPASIDRQIYGYTF	TGTGCCAGCAGCCCCGCCTCGATCGACAGACAGATTTATGGCTACACCTTC
NA	TRBV19	NA	TRBJ1-2	CASSREGSDRDGYTF	TGTGCCAGTAGTAGGGAGGGTAGTGATAGGGATGGCTACACCTTC
NA	TRBV5-1	NA	TRBJ1-2	CASSGDRPSTYGYTF	TGCGCCAGCAGCGGAGACAGGCCTTCGACGTATGGCTACACCTTC
NA	TRBV7-6	NA	TRBJ2-7	CASSHRQSYEQYF	TGTGCCAGCAGCCACCGACAGTCCTACGAGCAGTACTTC
NA	TRBV29-1	NA	TRBJ1-2	CSAQTEPYGYTF	TGCAGCGCTCAGACAGAACCCTATGGCTACACCTTC
NA	TRBV7-9	NA	TRBJ1-2	CASSLDRIYGYTF	TGTGCCAGCAGCTTAGACAGGATCTATGGCTACACCTTC
once	TRBV18	NA	TRBJ1-4	CASSPQGSPNEKLFF	TGTGCCAGCTCTCCCCAGGGGTCACCTAATGAAAAACTGTTTTTT
NA	TRBV5-1	TRBD1	TRBJ1-5	CASSPLTGGNDSNQPQHF	TGCGCCAGCAGCCCCTTGACAGGGGGCAATGATAGCAATCAGCCCCAGCATTTT
NA	TRBV29-1	TRBD1	TRBJ1-5	CSATGTGGNQPQHF	TGCAGCGCCACCGGGACAGGGGGAAATCAGCCCCAGCATTTT
NA	TRBV5-1	NA	TRBJ1-2	CASSLALDYRYGYTF	TGCGCCAGCAGCTTGGCCTTGGACTACCGCTATGGCTACACCTTC
NA	TRBV24-1	NA	TRBJ2-2	CATGQRLSGELFF	TGTGCCACCGGACAGCGACTCTCCGGGGAGCTGTTTTTT
NA	TRBV2	NA	TRBJ2-1	CASSWQNEQFF	TGTGCCAGCAGTTGGCAAAATGAGCAGTTCTTC
NA	TRBV23-1	NA	TRBJ1-5	CASSQSGGGEGPQHF	TGCGCCAGCAGTCAATCGGGAGGGGGTGAGGGGCCCCAGCATTTT
NA	TRBV7-7	TRBD1	TRBJ1-3	CASSPYGQGSGNTIYF	TGTGCCAGCAGCCCATACGGACAGGGCTCTGGAAACACCATATATTTT
few	TRBV30	NA	TRBJ1-5	CAWSTSGKQPQHF	TGTGCCTGGAGTACATCAGGGAAACAGCCCCAGCATTTT
NA	TRBV9	NA	TRBJ1-1	CASSVFGGGTEAFF	TGTGCCAGCAGCGTATTCGGGGGAGGCACTGAAGCTTTCTTT
NA	TRBV5-1	NA	TRBJ2-3	CASSPVLYEGDTQYF	TGCGCCAGCAGCCCGGTCCTCTATGAGGGAGATACGCAGTATTTT
NA	TRBV7-3	TRBD1	TRBJ1-6	CASSFRDRGNSPLHF	TGTGCCAGCAGCTTCCGGGACAGGGGTAATTCACCCCTCCACTTT
NA	TRBV25-1	NA	TRBJ1-4	CASLGIKNEKLFF	TGTGCCAGCCTCGGGATAAAAAATGAAAAACTGTTTTTT
NA	TRBV7-3	NA	TRBJ2-3	CASSKTGNEVTDTQYF	TGTGCCAGCAGCAAAACGGGGAACGAGGTAACAGATACGCAGTATTTT
NA	TRBV11-1	NA	TRBJ2-6	CASSSARTGANVLTF	TGTGCCAGCAGCTCGGCCAGAACAGGAGCCAACGTCCTGACTTTC
NA	TRBV25-1	TRBD1	TRBJ1-6	CASSDSRTGSPLHF	TGTGCCAGCAGTGACTCCCGGACAGGTTCACCCCTCCACTTT
NA	TRBV6-5	NA	TRBJ1-4	CASSFARDEKLFF	TGTGCCAGCAGTTTCGCCAGGGATGAAAAACTGTTTTTT
NA	TRBV5-4	TRBD1	TRBJ1-1	CASSPGGDRANTEAFF	TGTGCCAGCAGCCCCGGAGGTGACAGGGCGAACACTGAAGCTTTCTTT
NA	TRBV6-5	NA	TRBJ1-2	CASRRIQGHYGYTF	TGTGCCAGCAGACGCATCCAGGGGCACTATGGCTACACCTTC
NA	TRBV2	TRBD2	TRBJ2-1	CASSEGSGGPYNEQFF	TGTGCCAGCAGTGAAGGTAGCGGGGGCCCCTACAATGAGCAGTTCTTC